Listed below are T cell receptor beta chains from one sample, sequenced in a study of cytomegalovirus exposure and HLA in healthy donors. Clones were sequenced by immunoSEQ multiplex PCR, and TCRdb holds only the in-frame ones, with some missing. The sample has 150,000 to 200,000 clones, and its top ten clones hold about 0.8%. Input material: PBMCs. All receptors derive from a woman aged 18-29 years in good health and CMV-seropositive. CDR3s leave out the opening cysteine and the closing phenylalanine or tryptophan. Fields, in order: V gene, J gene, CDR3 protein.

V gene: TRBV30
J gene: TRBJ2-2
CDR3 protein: AWRPFDRGDTGELF

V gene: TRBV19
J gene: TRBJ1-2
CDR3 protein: ASSTGLSYGYT

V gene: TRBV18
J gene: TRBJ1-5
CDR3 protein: ASSPGGYSNQPQH

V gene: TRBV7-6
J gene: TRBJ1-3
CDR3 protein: ASSRDRGSGNTIY

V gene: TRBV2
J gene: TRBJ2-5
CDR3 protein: ASSGPTSVQETQY

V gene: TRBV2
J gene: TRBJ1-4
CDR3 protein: ASLRGGTEKLF

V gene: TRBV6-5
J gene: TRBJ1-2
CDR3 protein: ASSYSITEGHYGYT

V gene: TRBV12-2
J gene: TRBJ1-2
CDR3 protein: ASRTGKGFYGYT

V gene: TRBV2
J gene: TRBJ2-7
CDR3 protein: ASRGGTGYEQY

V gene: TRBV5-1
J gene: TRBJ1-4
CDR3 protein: ASSTQGAANEKLF

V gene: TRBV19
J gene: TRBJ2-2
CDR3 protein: ASSATGTGKGWDTGELF

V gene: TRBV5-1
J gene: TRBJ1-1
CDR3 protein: ASSDPGHSNTEAF

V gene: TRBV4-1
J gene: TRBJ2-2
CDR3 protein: ASSQGDRSTGELF

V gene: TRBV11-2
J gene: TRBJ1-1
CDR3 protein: ASRGNRGPSHPT

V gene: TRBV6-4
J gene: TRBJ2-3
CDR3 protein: ASSSTGRRVDTQY

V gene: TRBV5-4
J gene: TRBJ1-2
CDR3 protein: ASSLTDSYGYT

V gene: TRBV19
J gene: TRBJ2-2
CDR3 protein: ASSFPPGLAGGVAGELF

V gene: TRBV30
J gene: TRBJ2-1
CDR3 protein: AWRVLAGAGYEQF

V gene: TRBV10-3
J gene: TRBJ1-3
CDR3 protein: AISETTTGNTIY

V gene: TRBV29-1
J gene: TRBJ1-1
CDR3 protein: SVALGGIGTEAF

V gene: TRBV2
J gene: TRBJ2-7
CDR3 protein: ASTREGGVVYEQY

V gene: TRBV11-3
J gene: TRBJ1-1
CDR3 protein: ASSLERDTEAF

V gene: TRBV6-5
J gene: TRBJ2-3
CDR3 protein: ASRTREGTQY

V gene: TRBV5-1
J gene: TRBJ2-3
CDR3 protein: ASRSGGSTPTDTQY

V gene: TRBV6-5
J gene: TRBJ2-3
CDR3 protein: ASSPRTSPDTQY

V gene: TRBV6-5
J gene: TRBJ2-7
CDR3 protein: ASSYSPNSYEQY

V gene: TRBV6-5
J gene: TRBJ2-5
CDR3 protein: ASSPLAGEETQY

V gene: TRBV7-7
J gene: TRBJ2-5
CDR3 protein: ASSFRDRVQETQY

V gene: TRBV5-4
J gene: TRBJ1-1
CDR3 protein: ASSLWGVNTEAF

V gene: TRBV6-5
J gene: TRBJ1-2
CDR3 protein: ASSLTGGYGYT

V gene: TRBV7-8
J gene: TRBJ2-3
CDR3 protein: ASSLGGRLTDTQY

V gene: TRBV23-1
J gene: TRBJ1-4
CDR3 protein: ALRGIREKLF

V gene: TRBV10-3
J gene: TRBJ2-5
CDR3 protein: AISESGSKETQY

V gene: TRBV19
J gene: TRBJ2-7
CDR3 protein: ASSTREGYSYEQY

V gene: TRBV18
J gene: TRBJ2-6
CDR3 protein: ASSPLNQGASSGANVLT

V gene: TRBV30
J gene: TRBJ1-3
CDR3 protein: GLTGVAGNTIY

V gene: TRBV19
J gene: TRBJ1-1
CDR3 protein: ASRESGTGRAF

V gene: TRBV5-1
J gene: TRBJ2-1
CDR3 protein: ASSSGRTSGWYNEQF

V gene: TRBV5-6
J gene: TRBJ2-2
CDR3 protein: ASSWGTGTGELF

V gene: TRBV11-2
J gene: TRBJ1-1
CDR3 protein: ASSFQRKFSWTEAF

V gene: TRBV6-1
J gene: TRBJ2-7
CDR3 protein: ASSDPYEQY

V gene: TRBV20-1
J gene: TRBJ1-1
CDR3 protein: SAGGEGLAF

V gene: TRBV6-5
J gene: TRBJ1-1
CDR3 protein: ASSYSGQGSTEAF

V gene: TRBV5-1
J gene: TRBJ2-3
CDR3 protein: ASSLGQGGTQY

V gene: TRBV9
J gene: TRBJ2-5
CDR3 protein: ASSPLAAREETQY

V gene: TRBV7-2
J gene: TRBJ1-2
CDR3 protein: ASSLADSAPYYGYT